The 14 T cell receptor beta chains in this list originate from one sample, sequenced in a study of blood T cell repertoires in COVID-19. The assay was immunoSEQ multiplex PCR, and TCRdb's table has in-frame clones only and misses some. The table includes over 350,000 clones, more than 85% detected once. What was sequenced was peripheral blood. The source is a woman aged 30 to 39 with acute or convalescent COVID-19.

The chain couples TRBV3-1 (or the pseudogene TRBV3-2) to TRBJ2-1; 9 positions match TRBD1. The CDR3 loop spans 19 amino acids. V lost 0 bases, J lost 12 bases, and 21 bases stayed unmatched. Germline CDR1 reads LGHDT; CDR2 reads YNNKEL (reference sequence). Written as DNA, the CDR3 is TGTGCCAGCAGCCAAGATAGGGCTGGTATAGGGACAGGGAGTTTTCGGCAGTTCTTC. This gives the protein CASSQDRAGIGTGSFRQFF.

The gene calls are TRBV5-4 and TRBJ2-5; the match to TRBD2 covers 7 bases. The CDR3 runs to 14 residues. Germline V gene sequence: CDR1 SGHNT, CDR2 YYREEE (reference sequence). V was clipped by 4 bases and J by 4 bases; unmatched bases: 7. CDR3 region: CASSPAGLGETQYF. As DNA, the CDR3 is TGTGCCAGCAGCCCGGCCGGACTAGGAGAGACCCAGTACTTC.

The CDR3 protein is CASSHLNTEAFF. In DNA, the CDR3 is TGCGCCAGCAGCCACTTAAACACTGAAGCTTTCTTT. The V call is TRBV4-1, the J call TRBJ1-1, with D hard to call. CDR1 and CDR2 from the germline V gene are MGHRA and YSYEKL. Deletions cut 3 bases from V and 2 bases from J, with 4 bases between. The CDR3 contains 12 residues.

The gene calls are TRBV19 and TRBJ2-1; tentatively, D is TRBD2 (5 bases). CDR3 length: 13 residues. Germline assignment: CDR1 LNHDA and CDR2 SQIVND (reference sequence). V lost 3 bases and J lost 8, with 11 bases in between. CDR3 sequence (DNA): TGTGCCAGTAGTATTCTTCTAGCTCATGAGCAGTTCTTC. This encodes CASSILLAHEQFF.

This chain joins TRBV6-4 and TRBJ2-5, with TRBD2 identical over 12 bases. After removal of 6 bases from V and 2 bases from J, the junction contained 4 bases not matched to a gene. The germline V gene has CDR1 MRHNA and CDR2 SNTAGT. This CDR3 has 15 residues. This CDR3 is CASSRLAGAQETQYF. CDR3 nucleotide sequence: TGTGCCAGCAGCAGACTAGCGGGGGCTCAAGAGACCCAGTACTTC.

This clone was seen only a few times. The chain uses TRBV3-1 (or the pseudogene TRBV3-2) and TRBJ1-6; 7 bases fit TRBD1. Germline V gene sequence: CDR1 LGHDT, CDR2 YNNKEL (reference sequence). J lost 7 bases, V lost 0 bases, and 3 bases had no gene match. The CDR3 consists of 15 residues. The DNA of the CDR3 is TGTGCCAGCAGCCAAGAACCCAGGGGGAATTCACCCCTCCACTTT. Its translation: CASSQEPRGNSPLHF.

The gene calls are TRBV9 and TRBJ2-7; D is unresolved. Between the trimmed V and J ends, which lost 3 bases and 3 bases, there was a span of 16 bases. Germline CDR1 and CDR2: SGDLS and YYNGEE. CDR3 length equals 15 residues. CDR3 residues: CASSAQQSSGYEQYF. In nucleotides, the CDR3 is TGTGCCAGCAGCGCCCAACAAAGTTCGGGCTACGAGCAGTACTTC.

J is TRBJ1-1 and V is TRBV20-1; possible D gene TRBD1, 5 bases. Germline lookup yields CDR1 DFQATT and CDR2 SNEGSKA (reference sequence). There are 11 residues in the CDR3. V dropped 5 bases and J dropped 7 bases, with 11 bases sitting between them. CDR3 amino acids: CSADGAGEAFF. The CDR3, as DNA: TGCAGTGCTGATGGGGCTGGTGAAGCTTTCTTT.

A note on this clone: A much more abundant neighbour one base away suggests this may be a read error. Other DNA sequences in the same sample also yield this CDR3. This sequence joins TRBV4-1 and TRBJ2-1; 8 bases line up with TRBD1. CDR3 length: 22 amino acids. CDR1 and CDR2 (germline): MGHRA, YSYEKL. The CDR3 bases are TGCGCCAGCAGCCCCAGGGGGACTCGGACAGGGTTAGAATGGGGCTCCTACAATGAGCAATTCTTC. This encodes CASSPRGTRTGLEWGSYNEQFF.

This clone was seen a handful of times. V and J are TRBV6-5 and TRBJ1-2, with 9 bases fitting TRBD1. The length of the CDR3 is 14 residues. The J segment lost 1 base and the V segment lost 6 bases, leaving 3 bases of the junction unmatched. CDR1 MNHEY and CDR2 SVGAGI come from the germline V gene. The CDR3 nucleotides read TGTGCCAGCAGCCGGGACAGGGTTAACTATGGCTACACCTTC. Translating it yields CASSRDRVNYGYTF.

J is TRBJ2-1 and V is TRBV29-1, with TRBD1 matching over 10 bases. J gave up 9 bases and V 4 bases, and 15 bases lay outside the gene matches. The CDR3 is 16 amino acids. CDR1 is SQVTM and CDR2 is ANQGSEA in the germline V gene. CDR3 sequence reads: CSVVPRRGTGVSEQFF. The CDR3 nucleotides read TGCAGCGTTGTTCCCCGCCGGGGGACAGGGGTGAGTGAGCAGTTCTTC.

The chain is built from TRBV28 and TRBJ1-3; the D gene is possibly TRBD1 (5 bases). This CDR3 has 16 residues. Per germline, CDR1 MDHEN and CDR2 SYDVKM. The ends were cut back, 1 base at V and 0 bases at J, with 10 bases in the middle. CDR3 in DNA: TGTGCCAGCAGTTTATTTGGGGGGACCTCTGGAAACACCATATATTTT. It translates to CASSLFGGTSGNTIYF. The full variable domain, completed using reference TRBV28 and TRBJ1-3, is DVKVTQSSRYLVKRTGEKVFLECVQDMDHENMFWYRQDPGLGLRLIYFSYDVKMKEKGDIPEGYSVSREKKERFSLILESASTNQTSMYLCASSLFGGTSGNTIYFGEGSWLTVV.

The V and J genes are TRBV12-5 and TRBJ2-1, with TRBD1 identical over 12 bases. The CDR3 spans 16 residues. Per the germline V gene, CDR1 is LGHNT and CDR2 is FRNRAP. V shed 5 bases, J shed 9 bases, and the junction held 11 bases outside the gene matches. CDR3 nucleotides: TGTGCTAGTGGTCCCCGGGACAGGGGGCTTCTTGGTGAGCAGTTCTTC. As protein: CASGPRDRGLLGEQFF.

The chain employs TRBV6-1 and TRBJ2-1, with D perhaps TRBD2 (6 bases). The V and J ends lost 0 bases and 6 bases respectively, with 9 bases between them. This CDR3 is built from 14 residues. Germline assignment: CDR1 MNHNS and CDR2 SASEGT. CDR3 amino acids: CASSEALGGNEQFF. CDR3 nucleotides: TGTGCCAGCAGTGAAGCGCTGGGGGGCAATGAGCAGTTCTTC.